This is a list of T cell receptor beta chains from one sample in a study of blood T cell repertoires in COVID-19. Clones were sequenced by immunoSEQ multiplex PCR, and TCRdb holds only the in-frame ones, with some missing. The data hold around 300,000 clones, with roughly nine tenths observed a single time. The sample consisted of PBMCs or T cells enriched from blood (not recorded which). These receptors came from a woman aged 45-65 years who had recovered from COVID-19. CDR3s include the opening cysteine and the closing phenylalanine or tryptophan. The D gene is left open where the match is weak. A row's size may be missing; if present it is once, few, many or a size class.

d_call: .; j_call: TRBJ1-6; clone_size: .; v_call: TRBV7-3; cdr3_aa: CASSLNSGGNSPLHF; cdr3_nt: TGTGCCAGCAGCTTAAACTCGGGAGGCAATTCACCCCTCCACTTT
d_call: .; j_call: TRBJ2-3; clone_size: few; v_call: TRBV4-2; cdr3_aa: CASSQDPARGEDTQYF; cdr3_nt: TGTGCCAGCAGCCAAGATCCGGCCAGGGGGGAGGATACGCAGTATTTT
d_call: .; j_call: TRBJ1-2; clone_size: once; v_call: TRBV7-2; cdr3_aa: CASSLGPPNYGYTF; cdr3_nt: TGTGCCAGCAGCTTAGGGCCCCCTAACTATGGCTACACCTTC
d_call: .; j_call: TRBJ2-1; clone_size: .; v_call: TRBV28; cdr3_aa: CASSDLGLYNEQFF; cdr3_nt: TGTGCCAGCAGCGACCTGGGACTTTACAATGAGCAGTTCTTC
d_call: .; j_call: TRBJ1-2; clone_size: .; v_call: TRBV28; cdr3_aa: CASRLNSYGYTF; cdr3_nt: TGTGCCAGCAGGCTAAACAGTTATGGCTACACCTTC
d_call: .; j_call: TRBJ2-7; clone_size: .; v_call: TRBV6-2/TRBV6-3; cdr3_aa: CASSYSSSYEQYF; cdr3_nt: TGTGCCAGCAGTTACTCATCGAGCTACGAGCAGTACTTC
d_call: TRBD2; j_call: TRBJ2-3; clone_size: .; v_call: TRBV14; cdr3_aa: CASSQPSSGRGTDTQYF; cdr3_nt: TGTGCCAGCAGCCAACCCTCTAGCGGGAGGGGCACAGATACGCAGTATTTT
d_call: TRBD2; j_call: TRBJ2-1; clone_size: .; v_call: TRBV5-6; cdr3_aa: CASMLAGYNEQFF; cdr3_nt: TGTGCCAGCATGCTAGCGGGGTACAATGAGCAGTTCTTC
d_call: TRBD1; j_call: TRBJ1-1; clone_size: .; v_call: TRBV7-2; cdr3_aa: CASSFSGTGAMNTEAFF; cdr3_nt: TGTGCCAGCAGCTTCTCCGGGACAGGGGCTATGAACACTGAAGCTTTCTTT
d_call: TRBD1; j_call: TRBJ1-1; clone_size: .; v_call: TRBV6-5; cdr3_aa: CASSSRTGTDEAFF; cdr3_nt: TGTGCCAGCAGTTCCCGGACAGGGACTGATGAAGCTTTCTTT
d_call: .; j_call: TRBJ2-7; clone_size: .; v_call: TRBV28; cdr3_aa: CASTPPGGSLEQYF; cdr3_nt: TGTGCCAGCACCCCTCCGGGTGGAAGTCTCGAGCAGTACTTC
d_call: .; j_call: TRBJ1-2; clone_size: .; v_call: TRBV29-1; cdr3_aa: CSVEWSGSGYTF; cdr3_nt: TGCAGCGTTGAATGGTCAGGGTCTGGCTACACCTTC
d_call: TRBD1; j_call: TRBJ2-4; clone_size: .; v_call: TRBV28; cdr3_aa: CASSQRTGSKDIQYF; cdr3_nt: TGTGCCAGCAGTCAAAGGACAGGGAGTAAGGACATTCAGTACTTC
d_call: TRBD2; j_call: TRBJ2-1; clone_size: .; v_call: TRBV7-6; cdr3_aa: CASSLSGRSSYNEQFF; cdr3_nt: TGTGCCAGCAGCCTTAGCGGGAGGAGCTCCTACAATGAGCAGTTCTTC
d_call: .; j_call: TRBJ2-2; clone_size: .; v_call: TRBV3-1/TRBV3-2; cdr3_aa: CASSQVKWFEFQGVVDTGELFF; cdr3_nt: TGTGCCAGCAGCCAAGTTAAGTGGTTCGAGTTCCAGGGTGTGGTAGACACCGGGGAGCTGTTTTTT
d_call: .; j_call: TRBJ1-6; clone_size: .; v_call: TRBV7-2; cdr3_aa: CASSPDSLVASPLHF; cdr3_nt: TGTGCCAGCAGCCCCGATAGTCTAGTCGCCTCACCCCTCCACTTT
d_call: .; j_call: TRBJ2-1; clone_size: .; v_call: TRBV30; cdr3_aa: CAWNRDYNEQFF; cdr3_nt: TGTGCCTGGAACCGGGACTACAATGAGCAGTTCTTC
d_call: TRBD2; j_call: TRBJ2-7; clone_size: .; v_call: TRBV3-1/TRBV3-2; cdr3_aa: CASSQGLAGNSYEQYF; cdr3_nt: TGTGCCAGCAGCCAAGGACTAGCGGGAAACTCCTACGAGCAGTACTTC
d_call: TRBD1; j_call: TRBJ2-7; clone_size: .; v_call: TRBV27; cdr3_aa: CASSSPGQPPYEQYF; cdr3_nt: TGTGCCAGCAGTTCCCCGGGACAGCCTCCCTACGAGCAGTACTTC
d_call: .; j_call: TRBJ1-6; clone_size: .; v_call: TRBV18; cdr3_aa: CASSPDQGSPLHF; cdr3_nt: TGTGCCAGCTCACCAGACCAGGGTTCACCCCTCCACTTT
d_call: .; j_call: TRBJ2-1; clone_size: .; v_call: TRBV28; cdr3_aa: CASSSGAGVNEQFF; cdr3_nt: TGTGCCAGCAGCTCCGGGGCAGGGGTGAATGAGCAGTTCTTC
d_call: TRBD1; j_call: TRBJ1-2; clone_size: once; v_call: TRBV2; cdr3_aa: CASSEVWATGRYTF; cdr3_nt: TGTGCCAGCAGTGAAGTTTGGGCGACAGGGCGGTACACCTTC
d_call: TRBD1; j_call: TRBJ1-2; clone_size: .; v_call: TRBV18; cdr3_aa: CASSDRLLTGGSRGSSRNYGYTF; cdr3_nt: TGTGCCAGCTCCGACCGATTACTGACAGGGGGCTCTAGAGGTTCGTCCAGGAACTATGGCTACACCTTC
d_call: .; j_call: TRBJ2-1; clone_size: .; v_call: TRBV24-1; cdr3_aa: CATSDFVGGAYNEQFF; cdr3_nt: TGTGCCACCAGTGATTTTGTGGGGGGTGCCTACAATGAGCAGTTCTTC
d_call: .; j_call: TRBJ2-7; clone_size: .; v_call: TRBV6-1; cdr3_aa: CASSEAVSGGGYEQYF; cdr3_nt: TGTGCCAGCAGTGAAGCGGTCTCAGGGGGAGGCTACGAGCAGTACTTC
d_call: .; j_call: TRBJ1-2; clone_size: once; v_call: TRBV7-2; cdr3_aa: CASSLELTANYGYTF; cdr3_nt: TGTGCCAGCAGCTTAGAGCTGACAGCTAACTATGGCTACACCTTC
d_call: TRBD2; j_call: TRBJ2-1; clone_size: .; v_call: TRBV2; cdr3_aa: CASRETSGRVGEQFF; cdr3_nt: TGTGCCAGCAGAGAGACTAGCGGGAGAGTGGGGGAGCAGTTCTTC
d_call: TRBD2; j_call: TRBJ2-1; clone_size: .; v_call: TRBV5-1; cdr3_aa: CASSPSGARQQFF; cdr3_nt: TGCGCCAGCAGTCCTAGCGGGGCCCGCCAGCAGTTCTTC
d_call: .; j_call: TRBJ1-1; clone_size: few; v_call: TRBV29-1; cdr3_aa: CSVRSSTEAFF; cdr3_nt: TGCAGCGTTCGGTCTTCCACTGAAGCTTTCTTT
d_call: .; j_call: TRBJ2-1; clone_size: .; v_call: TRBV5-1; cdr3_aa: CASSLGSGPLNEQFF; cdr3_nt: TGCGCCAGCAGCTTGGGGTCAGGGCCACTCAATGAGCAGTTCTTC
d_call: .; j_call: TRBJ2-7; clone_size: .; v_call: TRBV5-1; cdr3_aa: CASSLGQNPEQYF; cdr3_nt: TGCGCCAGCAGCTTGGGTCAGAACCCCGAGCAGTACTTC
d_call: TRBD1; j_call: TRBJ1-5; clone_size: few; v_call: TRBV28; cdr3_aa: CASSPDRGNEPQHF; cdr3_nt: TGTGCCAGCAGCCCCGACAGGGGCAATGAGCCCCAGCATTTT
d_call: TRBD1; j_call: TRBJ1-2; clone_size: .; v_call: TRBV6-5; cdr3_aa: CASRAGGLPGYTF; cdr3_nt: TGTGCCAGCAGGGCAGGGGGCCTACCTGGCTACACCTTC
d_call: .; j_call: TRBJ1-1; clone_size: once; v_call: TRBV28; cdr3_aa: CASSPVLKGAEAFF; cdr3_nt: TGTGCCAGCAGTCCTGTGCTTAAGGGGGCTGAAGCTTTCTTT
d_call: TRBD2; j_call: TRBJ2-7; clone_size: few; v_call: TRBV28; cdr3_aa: CASSLAGGPYEQYF; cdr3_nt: TGTGCCAGCAGTTTAGCGGGAGGGCCGTACGAGCAGTACTTC
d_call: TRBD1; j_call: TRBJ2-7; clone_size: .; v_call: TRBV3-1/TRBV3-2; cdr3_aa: CASSQERGPGSSLPYEQYF; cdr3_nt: TGTGCCAGCAGCCAAGAGAGGGGGCCGGGTTCCTCCCTACCCTACGAGCAGTACTTC
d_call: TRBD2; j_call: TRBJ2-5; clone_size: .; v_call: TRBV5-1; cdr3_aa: CASSLAALAEETQYF; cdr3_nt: TGCGCCAGCAGCTTGGCCGCCCTAGCGGAAGAGACCCAGTACTTC
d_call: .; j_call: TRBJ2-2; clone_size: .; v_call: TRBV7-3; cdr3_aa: CASSPTRNTGELFF; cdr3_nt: TGTGCCAGCAGCCCCACCAGGAACACCGGGGAGCTGTTTTTT
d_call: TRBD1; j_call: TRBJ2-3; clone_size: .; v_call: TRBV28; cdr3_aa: CASSDQGAGDTQYF; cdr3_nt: TGTGCCAGCAGTGACCAGGGGGCTGGAGATACGCAGTATTTT
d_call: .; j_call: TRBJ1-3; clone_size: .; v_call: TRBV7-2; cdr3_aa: CASSLYGNTIYF; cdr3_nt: TGTGCCAGCAGCTTATATGGAAACACCATATATTTT
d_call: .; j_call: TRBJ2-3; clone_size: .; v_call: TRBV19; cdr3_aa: CASRNTDTQYF; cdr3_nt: TGTGCCAGCAGAAACACAGATACGCAGTATTTT
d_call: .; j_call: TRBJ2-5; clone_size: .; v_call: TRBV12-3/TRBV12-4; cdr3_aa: CASSFGTTGTQYF; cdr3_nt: TGTGCCAGCAGTTTTGGTACCACAGGGACCCAGTACTTC
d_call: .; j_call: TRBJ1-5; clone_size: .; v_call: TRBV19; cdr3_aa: CASSIAQGNQPQHF; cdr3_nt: TGTGCCAGTAGTATAGCACAGGGCAATCAGCCCCAGCATTTT
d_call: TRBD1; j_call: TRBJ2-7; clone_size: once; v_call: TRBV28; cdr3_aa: CASSLGTEIAYEQYF; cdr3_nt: TGTGCCAGCAGCCTTGGGACAGAGATCGCCTACGAGCAGTACTTC
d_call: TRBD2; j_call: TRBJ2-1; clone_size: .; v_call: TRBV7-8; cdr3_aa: CASSPAALAGGPYNEQFF; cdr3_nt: TGTGCCAGCAGCCCGGCCGCTCTAGCGGGAGGACCCTACAATGAGCAGTTCTTC
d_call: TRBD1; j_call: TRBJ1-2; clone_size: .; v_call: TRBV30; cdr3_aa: CAWSVRQGGGYTF; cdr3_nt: TGTGCCTGGAGTGTACGACAGGGCGGTGGCTACACCTTC
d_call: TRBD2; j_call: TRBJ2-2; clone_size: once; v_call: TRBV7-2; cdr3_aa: CASSKGLAGGTGELFF; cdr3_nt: TGTGCCAGCAGTAAGGGACTAGCGGGAGGCACCGGGGAGCTGTTTTTT
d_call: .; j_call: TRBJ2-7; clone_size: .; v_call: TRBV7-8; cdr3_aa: CASSLGQREQYF; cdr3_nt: TGTGCCAGCAGCCTTGGACAGAGGGAGCAGTACTTC
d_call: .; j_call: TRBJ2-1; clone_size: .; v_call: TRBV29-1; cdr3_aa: CSVDWWGGNNEQFF; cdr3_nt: TGCAGCGTAGATTGGTGGGGGGGCAACAATGAGCAGTTCTTC
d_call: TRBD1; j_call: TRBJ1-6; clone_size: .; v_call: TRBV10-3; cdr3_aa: CAISGGTGNNSPLHF; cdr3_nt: TGTGCCATCAGTGGGGGGACAGGGAACAATTCACCCCTCCACTTT
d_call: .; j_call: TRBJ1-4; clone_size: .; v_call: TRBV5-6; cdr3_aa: CASSLTGTRAEKLFF; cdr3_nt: TGTGCCAGCAGCTTGACCGGGACACGGGCTGAAAAACTGTTTTTT
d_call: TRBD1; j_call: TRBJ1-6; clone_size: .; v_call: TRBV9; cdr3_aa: CASSAGTARNSPLHF; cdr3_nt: TGTGCCAGCAGCGCCGGGACAGCACGGAATTCACCCCTCCACTTT
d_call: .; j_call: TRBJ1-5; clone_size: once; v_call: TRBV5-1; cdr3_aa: CASSSGANQPQHF; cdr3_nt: TGCGCCAGCAGCTCAGGTGCCAATCAGCCCCAGCATTTT
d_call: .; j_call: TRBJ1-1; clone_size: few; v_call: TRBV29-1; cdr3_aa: CSVAAGNTEAFF; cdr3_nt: TGCAGCGTTGCCGCGGGGAACACTGAAGCTTTCTTT
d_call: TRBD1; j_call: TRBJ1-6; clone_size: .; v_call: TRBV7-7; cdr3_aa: CASSQALGTGLSPLHF; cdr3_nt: TGTGCTAGCAGCCAGGCTCTCGGGACAGGGTTATCACCCCTCCACTTT
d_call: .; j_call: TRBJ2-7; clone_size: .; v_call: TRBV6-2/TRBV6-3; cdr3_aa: CASSSLAYEQYF; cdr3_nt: TGTGCCAGCAGTTCCTTAGCCTACGAGCAGTACTTC
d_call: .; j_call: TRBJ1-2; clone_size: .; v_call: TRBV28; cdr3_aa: CASSFHLVGRGYGYTF; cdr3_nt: TGTGCCAGCAGTTTCCACCTGGTGGGGCGCGGCTATGGCTACACCTTC
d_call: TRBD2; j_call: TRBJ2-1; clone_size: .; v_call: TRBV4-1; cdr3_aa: CASSQDRGLAGPNEQFF; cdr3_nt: TGCGCCAGCAGCCAAGATAGGGGACTAGCGGGCCCCAATGAGCAGTTCTTC
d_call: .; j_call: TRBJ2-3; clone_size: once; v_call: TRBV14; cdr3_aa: CASSQDYSVGTQYF; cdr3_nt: TGTGCCAGCAGCCAAGACTATAGCGTGGGTACGCAGTATTTT
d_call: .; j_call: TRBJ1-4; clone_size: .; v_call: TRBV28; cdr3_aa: CASTLLGKLFF; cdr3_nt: TGTGCCAGCACACTACTTGGTAAACTGTTTTTT